The 5 T cell receptor beta chains below come from one sample, sequenced in a study of blood T cell repertoires in COVID-19. Some clones are missing from TCRdb's copy, which holds only in-frame ones; the method was immunoSEQ multiplex PCR. This table has fewer than 250,000 clones, around 90% appearing once. The sample consisted of peripheral blood. All receptors derive from a man in his 70s with acute or convalescent COVID-19.

CDR3 protein: CASSLAGNTGELFF. The CDR3 bases are TGTGCCAGCAGCTTGGCAGGGAACACCGGGGAGCTGTTTTTT. This chain uses TRBV5-6 with TRBJ2-2; no clear D gene. The ends were cut back, 0 bases at V and 1 base at J, with 4 bases in the middle. This CDR3 is built from 14 residues. Germline CDR1 SGHDT, CDR2 YYEEEE.

The V call is TRBV19, the J call TRBJ2-7; 7 nucleotides line up with TRBD1. After removal of 5 bases from V and 2 bases from J, the junction contained 9 bases not matched to a gene. Germline values: CDR1 LNHDA, CDR2 SQIVND (reference sequence). CDR3 length equals 15 residues. This CDR3 is CASSSPVTGPYEQYF. DNA for the CDR3: TGTGCCAGTAGTTCCCCTGTGACAGGGCCCTACGAGCAGTACTTC.

In its sample, this clone was seen a few times. The J gene is TRBJ1-3, the V gene TRBV19; 7 bases line up with TRBD1. Germline V CDR1 and CDR2: LNHDA, SQIVND (reference sequence). This CDR3 region has 15 residues. V trimming: 4 bases; J trimming: 3 bases; junction bases outside the gene matches: 6. DNA of the CDR3: TGTGCCAGTAGTACCCAAGGGGGCGGTGGAAACACCATATATTTT. Translating gives CASSTQGGGGNTIYF.

The CDR3 reads CSVELAGSSTDTQYF. Here the CDR3 DNA reads TGCAGCGTTGAACTAGCGGGATCCAGCACAGATACGCAGTATTTT. The chain joins TRBV29-1 to TRBJ2-3, with 9 bases that match TRBD2. The V and J ends lost 2 bases and 0 bases, in that order; junction bases with no gene match: 3. Germline loops: CDR1 SQVTM, CDR2 ANQGSEA. This CDR3 has 15 amino acids.

This chain links TRBV19 with TRBJ2-1; D is perhaps TRBD2 (6 bases). V lost 6 bases and J lost 7, with 16 bases in between. The V gene's germline CDR1 is LNHDA and CDR2 SQIVND (reference sequence). The CDR3 loop spans 14 amino acids. CDR3 sequence reads: CASRIWGDVNEQFF. The CDR3 DNA follows: TGTGCCAGTAGAATATGGGGGGACGTGAATGAGCAGTTCTTC.